This record concerns one T cell receptor (beta chain) sequence. This receptor's antigen is unknown. The record has no base qualities; no much larger clone is one base away. Taken from the germline V gene (reference sequence), the CDR1 and CDR2 loops are LNHDA and SQIVND. Trimming removed 1 base from V and 2 bases from J, leaving 12 bases between the germline ends. Inclusive of the bounding cysteine and phenylalanine, the CDR3 is 15 residues long. Only CDR3 DNA remains: 45 bases, in frame from the first base. These data belong to a study of OX40 agonist ivuxolimab in advanced cancers. General notes on the study: Ivuxolimab was a fully human IgG2 agonistic monoclonal antibody targeting the costimulatory receptor OX40 (CD134). The monotherapy dose-escalation portion (N of about 50 patients) of the phase I ivuxolimab trial is reported in the paper. Partial responses were achieved by three dose-escalation patients, of whom one had hepatocellular carcinoma and two had cutaneous melanoma. Patients were allowed to have had prior anti-PD-1, anti-PD-L1 or anti-CTLA-4 therapy, and 40% of the dose-escalation patients had been treated with checkpoint inhibitors. Of the approximately 53 patients in dose escalation, around 19 had hepatocellular carcinoma, roughly 15 had melanoma, 9 had renal cell carcinoma and 9 had head and neck cancer. In the dose-escalation cohort, about four fifths of patients were male, and the mean age was 60 years with a range of 23 to 79. Intravenous ivuxolimab was administered to patients every 2 weeks at six dose levels: 0.01, 0.1, 0.3, 1.5, 3 and 10 mg/kg. The point of sequencing TCRbeta in the periphery was to test whether ivuxolimab changed TCR sequence diversity and drove clonal T-cell expansion. Study-level results and caveats: In the 0.1-3.0 mg/kg groups, partial responders had among the lowest normalized peripheral clonal expansion, particularly in CD8+ T cells. The antigen specificity of the peripheral T cells that underwent clonal expansion was not determined. After ivuxolimab, CD8+ T cells had more expanded clones than CD4+ T cells on average. At doses from 0.1 to 3.0 mg/kg, clonal expansion was seen in both CD4+ and CD8+ blood T cells between baseline and week 6. Low levels of normalized T-cell clonal expansion were also seen in some patients who did not respond.

The trial excluded patients who had a history of autoimmune disease or who were on systemic immunosuppression. Peripheral blood for TCR sequencing was collected from all dose cohorts at baseline, on cycle 4 day 1, and on cycle 7 day 1. The samples were drawn from a first-in-human, open-label, multicenter phase I dose-escalation trial of ivuxolimab. Adults with locally advanced or metastatic melanoma, renal cell, hepatocellular, or head and neck squamous cell carcinoma were enrolled in the trial. Before TCR sequencing, CD4+ T cells and CD8+ T cells were sorted from peripheral blood as separate populations. For sequencing of the TCRbeta CDR3 region, genomic DNA was extracted from the sorted cells. TCRbeta CDR3 regions were sequenced using the immunoSEQ Assay. TCRdb mirrors the immuneACCESS table, restricted to in-frame sequences. Some clones are absent from its copies; in checked studies, under half trace to an unresolved V gene, and the reason for the others is unknown. Recorded for this sample are about 150,000 clones; about nine tenths of them occurred a single time. The top ten constitute approximately 1% of the sample.

The source material was CD4+ or CD8+ T cells sorted from blood, sampled in a trial of the OX40 agonist ivuxolimab. This chain joins TRBV19 to TRBJ2-7; the D region possibly corresponds to TRBD2 (6 bases align). The source is an adult with an advanced solid tumor such as melanoma, head and neck, liver or kidney cancer. The nucleotide sequence is given as TGTGCCAGTAGTATAGCGGCGGGATCCCCCTACGAGCAGTACTTC. This sequence encodes CASSIAAGSPYEQYF.